Described below is a single T cell receptor (beta chain) sequence and its context. This clone's antigen is unknown. No base quality information exists; no much larger clone differs at one position. This entry is derived from a study of response to subunit inactivated influenza vaccine (dated by TCRdb to the late 2010s). With regard to the full study: Deep quantitative T cell receptor repertoire profiling was used in the study to track responses to a trivalent subunit inactivated influenza vaccine.

In the germline V gene, CDR1 corresponds to SGDLS and CDR2 to YYNGEE. V is reduced by 0 bases and J by 3 bases, leaving a spacing of 6 bases between them. From the cysteine through the phenylalanine, the CDR3 covers 13 amino acids. Solely the CDR3 DNA is kept, with 39 bases framed from the first base. Summary of the overall study and its limitations: According to the authors, only a limited number of new T cells may be recruited by each seasonal influenza vaccination.

The library was prepared using RT-PCR. This sample was sequenced with an Illumina HiSeq 2500. The raw public data were reprocessed by TCRdb itself: fastp quality trimming at Q25, MiXCR clonotype calling, in-frame beta chains only. Every entry covers one CDR3 protein and lists the most common genes and DNA from its rows. This sample has more than 550,000 distinct CDR3 sequences in its table, and around 11% of those were observed once. The top ten clonotypes cover 8% to 13% of the sample. These data were likewise used in another study, on T cells expressing NK-cell markers. The second study's paper adds: 5'RACE template switching, by which a universal primer site and unique molecular identifiers were added, was used to make TCR beta cDNA libraries. TCR beta-chain repertoires were profiled in sorted CD3+CD56+NKG2C+, CD3+CD56+NKG2C- and CD3+CD56-NKG2C+ T-cell subsets from several donors. Of the eight sequenced donors, seven were found to be HCMV-seropositive and one was found to be HCMV-seronegative. In several experiments an anti-gammadeltaTCR antibody was added to restrict sorting to alphabetaTCR-expressing T cells. In several donors, the dominant CD3+CD56+NKG2C+ clonotypes were found to rank among the top 10 CD8+ clonotypes and to make up about 1.0-7.5% of CD8+ T cells. Those dominant clonotypes were again the most abundant among CD3+CD56-NKG2C+ cells in a few donors, at roughly 25-60.1%. It remained unclear whether the expanded NKG2C-expressing T cell clones were specific for HCMV antigens. All eight donors whose samples were sequenced were randomly selected healthy volunteers, three of them men and five women. To determine HCMV serostatus, a commercial ELISA kit was used to detect HCMV-specific IgG in serum. Ficoll density gradient centrifugation was used to isolate peripheral blood mononuclear cells from blood. Bulk peripheral blood T-cell repertoires were additionally sequenced from unsorted PBMC for over 5 donors. Synthesis of cDNA was primed from the TCR beta constant segment and was followed by two consecutive PCR amplification steps. Illumina HiSeq 2000/2500, MiSeq or NextSeq was used to sequence libraries as 2 x 150 bp reads. Reads were demultiplexed and grouped by UMI with MIGEC, and clonotypes were assembled and quantified with MiTCR. To exclude erroneous sequences, only TCR cDNA sequences supported by at least two reads were retained. The tcR package was used for downstream repertoire analysis, and clonotypes were matched across fractions by CDR3 nucleotide sequence plus V segment. VDJmatch was used to annotate antigen specificity against VDJdb, with one amino acid substitution in CDR3 allowed.

This TCR was sampled from a man over 45 who received an inactivated influenza vaccine. Donor details come from another sample of the same person, matched by shared clones. Recombination joined TRBV9 with TRBJ1-2; confidence is insufficient to name the D gene. Sequencing used PBMCs from blood, obtained on the day of vaccination. The nucleotide sequence is given as TGTGCCAGCAGCGTAGAGGAGGACTATGGCTACACCTTC. It codes for CASSVEEDYGYTF.